The rows below give T cell receptor beta chains drawn from one sample of a study of CD8 T cells in ankylosing spondylitis. Using its own MiXCR run on the 5' RACE reads, TCRdb lists one record per CDR3 protein. Of some 130,000 distinct CDR3 sequences detected, roughly an eighth appear once; the ten largest clones hold around 3%. Material: blood, either unsorted or a sorted T cell fraction (not recorded which). These receptors all stem from a female donor with ankylosing spondylitis or in good health (not recorded which). Both conserved end residues are part of each CDR3. A D gene is named only where the DNA matches it firmly. Size is stated for part of the rows, as once, few or many counts, or as a class when the clone is expanded.

size | J | D | V | DNA | CDR3
few | TRBJ1-3 | . | TRBV9 | TGTGCCAGCAGCGTAGCTGGGTCCCCATCGGGACTGCACGCTGGAAACACCATATATTTT | CASSVAGSPSGLHAGNTIYF
few | TRBJ2-5 | . | TRBV5-1 | TGCGCCAGCAGCTTGGGACATTTGGGGGAGACCCAGTACTTC | CASSLGHLGETQYF
many | TRBJ2-4 | TRBD2 | TRBV11-2 | TGTGCCAGCAGCCCCGGGGGGGCCAAAAACATTCAGTACTTC | CASSPGGAKNIQYF
medium-sized | TRBJ2-2 | . | TRBV5-1 | TGCGCCAGCCGAGAGGGAGGCGGGGAGCTGTTTTTT | CASREGGGELFF
. | TRBJ2-3 | . | TRBV5-1 | TGCGCCAGCAGCTTGAGTGTGTTTCCAGATACGCAGTATTTT | CASSLSVFPDTQYF
many | TRBJ1-4 | . | TRBV6-1 | TGTGCCAGCAGGAGGGGGGCGACTGAAAAACTGTTTTTT | CASRRGATEKLFF
. | TRBJ2-5 | TRBD2 | TRBV20-1 | TGCAGTGCTAAGTCGACTAGCTGGAAAGAGACCCAGTACTTC | CSAKSTSWKETQYF
. | TRBJ2-7 | . | TRBV7-6 | TGTGCCAGCGGGGGTACCGAGCAGTACTTC | CASGGTEQYF
many | TRBJ2-3 | TRBD2 | TRBV12-3/TRBV12-4 | TGTGCCAGCAGCCAAACGACTAGCGGGTTCTCAGATACGCAGTATTTT | CASSQTTSGFSDTQYF
many | TRBJ2-7 | TRBD1 | TRBV20-1 | TGCAGTGCCCGTCGGACAGGGGGCTACGAGCAGTACTTC | CSARRTGGYEQYF